This TCR beta chain was obtained from a study of intratumoral heterogeneity in liver cancer. Study-wide context: Across the full approximately 15-patient cohort, most patients were male and a median age of approximately 64 years was recorded. The study combined RNA-seq, DNA sequencing, TCR-seq and SNP array data from multiple regions of hepatocellular carcinoma specimens to study intratumor heterogeneity. A total of roughly 70 multiregional samples from roughly 15 HCC patients, consisting of roughly 53 tumoral and 20 or so adjacent nontumoral regions, were included in the overall cohort. Broad study findings and their caveats: The authors noted a relatively low number of patients and under-sampled tumor-infiltrating lymphocyte representation as limitations.

TCR beta chain CDR3 regions were sequenced from genomic DNA using the immunoSEQ assay. Rearranged VDJ segments were amplified with primers that anneal to V and J segments. As for the original processing: The ImmunoSeq Analyzer software was used to compute clonality and richness metrics. Fisher's exact test, supplemented by a beta-binomial method for added stringency, was applied to identify differentially abundant clones between regions. TCRdb holds this immuneACCESS table with in-frame rearrangements only. Some clones are missing; in checked studies, unresolved V genes explain under half, and the rest has no known cause. That table furnishes V, J and clone size, whereas the DNA furnished D and trimming. The sample contains 20,000 to 25,000 clones, 73% of them found a single time. About 18% of the sample rests with the top ten. This clone was detected only a few times. Its cognate antigen has yet to be identified. Base qualities are not at hand, and no much larger clone is one base apart.

The CDR3, from cysteine to phenylalanine, totals 19 residues. This entry keeps only the CDR3 DNA: 57 bases, framed from base 1. V was cut back by 0 bases and J by 0 bases, leaving a gap of 18 bases between them. From the germline V gene, CDR1 is LGHNT and CDR2 is FRNRAP. Early-stage hepatocellular carcinoma was present in all patients, and no therapy was administered to any patient before surgical resection. The sampled areas showed no macroscopic signs of necrosis or hemorrhage. Multiple regions from two patients underwent TCR sequencing (ImmunoSeq). Each frozen resection tissue sample was taken at least 1 cm away from every other sample. The N label marked samples taken from nontumoral liver tissue adjacent to the tumor. The DNeasy blood and tissue kit was used to extract genomic DNA from bulk tissue.

This clonotype originated in a woman in her 70s with hepatocellular carcinoma. Here the chain combines TRBV12-5 and TRBJ2-4; the D gene is possibly TRBD1 or TRBD2, each agreeing over 7 bases. The starting material was tumor-adjacent normal tissue, obtained before any cancer treatment. In nucleotide form, the sequence is TGTGCTAGTGGTTTGGTACGGCCGTCAGGGGGGGTAGCCAAAAACATTCAGTACTTC. The resulting protein is CASGLVRPSGGVAKNIQYF.